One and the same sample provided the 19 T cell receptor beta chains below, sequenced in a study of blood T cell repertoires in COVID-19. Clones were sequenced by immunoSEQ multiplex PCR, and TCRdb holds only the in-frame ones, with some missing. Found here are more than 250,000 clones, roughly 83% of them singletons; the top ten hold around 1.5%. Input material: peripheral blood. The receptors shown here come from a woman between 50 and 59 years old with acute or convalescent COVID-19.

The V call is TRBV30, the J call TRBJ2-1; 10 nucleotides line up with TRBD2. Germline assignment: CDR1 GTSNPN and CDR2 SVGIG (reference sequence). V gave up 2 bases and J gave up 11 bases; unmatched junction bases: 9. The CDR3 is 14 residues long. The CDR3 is CAWSKASGSAKQFF. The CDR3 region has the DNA TGTGCCTGGAGTAAAGCTAGCGGGAGCGCTAAGCAGTTCTTC.

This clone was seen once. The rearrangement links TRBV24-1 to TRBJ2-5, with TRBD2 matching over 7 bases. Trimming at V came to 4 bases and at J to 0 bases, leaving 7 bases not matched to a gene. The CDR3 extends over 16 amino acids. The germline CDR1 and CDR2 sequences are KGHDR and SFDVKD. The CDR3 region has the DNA TGTGCCACCAGTGAACCAATCGCGGGGGACCAAGAGACCCAGTACTTC. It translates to CATSEPIAGDQETQYF.

CDR3 DNA sequence: TGCGCCAGCAGCTTCGGGACAGCCCAAGAGACCCAGTACTTC. It encodes CASSFGTAQETQYF. The V and J genes are TRBV5-1 and TRBJ2-5; 7 bases agree with TRBD1. Germline loops: CDR1 SGHRS, CDR2 YFSETQ. CDR3 length: 14 amino acids. V trimming: 2 bases; J trimming: 1 base; junction bases outside the gene matches: 2.

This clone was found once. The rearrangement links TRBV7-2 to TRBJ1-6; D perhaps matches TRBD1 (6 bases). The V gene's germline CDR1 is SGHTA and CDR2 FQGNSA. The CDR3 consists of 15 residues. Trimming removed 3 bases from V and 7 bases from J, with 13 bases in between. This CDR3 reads CASSFLTGLNSPLHF. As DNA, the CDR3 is TGTGCCAGCAGCTTCCTGACAGGCTTGAATTCACCCCTCCACTTT.

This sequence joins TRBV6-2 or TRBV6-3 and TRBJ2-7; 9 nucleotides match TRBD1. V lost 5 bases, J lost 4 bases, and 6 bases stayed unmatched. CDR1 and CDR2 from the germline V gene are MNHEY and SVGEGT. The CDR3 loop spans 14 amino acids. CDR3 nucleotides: TGTGCCAGCAGTGACCGGGACAGGGTTTACGAGCAGTACTTC. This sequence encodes CASSDRDRVYEQYF.

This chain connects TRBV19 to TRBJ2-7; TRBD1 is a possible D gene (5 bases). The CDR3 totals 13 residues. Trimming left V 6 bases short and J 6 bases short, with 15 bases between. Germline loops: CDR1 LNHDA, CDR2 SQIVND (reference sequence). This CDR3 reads CASSPPGLSEQYF. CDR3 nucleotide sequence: TGTGCCAGTAGCCCACCAGGGCTGAGCGAGCAGTACTTC. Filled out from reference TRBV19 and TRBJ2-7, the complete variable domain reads DGGITQSPKYLFRKEGQNVTLSCEQNLNHDAMYWYRQDPGQGLRLIYYSQIVNDFQKGDIAEGYSVSREKKESFPLTVTSAQKNPTAFYLCASSPPGLSEQYFGPGTRLTVT.

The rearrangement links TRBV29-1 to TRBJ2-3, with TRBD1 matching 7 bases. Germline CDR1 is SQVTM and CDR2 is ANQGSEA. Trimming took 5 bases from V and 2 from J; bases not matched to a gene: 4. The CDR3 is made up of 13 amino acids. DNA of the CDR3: TGCAGCGTTCGAAGGGGGCTCACAGATACGCAGTATTTT. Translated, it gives CSVRRGLTDTQYF.

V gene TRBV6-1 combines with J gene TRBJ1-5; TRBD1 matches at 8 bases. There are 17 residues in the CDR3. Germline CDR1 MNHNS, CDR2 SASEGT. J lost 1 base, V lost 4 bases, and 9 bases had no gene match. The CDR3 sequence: CASSGGQGEWSNQPQHF. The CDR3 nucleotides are TGTGCCAGCAGTGGAGGACAGGGAGAATGGAGCAATCAGCCCCAGCATTTT.

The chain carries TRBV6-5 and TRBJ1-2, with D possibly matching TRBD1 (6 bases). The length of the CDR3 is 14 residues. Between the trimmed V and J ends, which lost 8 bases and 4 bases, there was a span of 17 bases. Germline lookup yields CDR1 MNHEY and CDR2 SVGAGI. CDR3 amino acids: CASRVKTGGYGYTF. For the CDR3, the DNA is TGTGCCAGCCGGGTTAAGACAGGTGGCTATGGCTACACCTTC.

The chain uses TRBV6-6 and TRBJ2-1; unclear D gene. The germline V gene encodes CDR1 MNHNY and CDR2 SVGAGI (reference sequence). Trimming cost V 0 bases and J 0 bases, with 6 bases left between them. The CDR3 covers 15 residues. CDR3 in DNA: TGTGCCAGCAGTTACTCTGGAGACTCCTACAATGAGCAGTTCTTC. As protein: CASSYSGDSYNEQFF.

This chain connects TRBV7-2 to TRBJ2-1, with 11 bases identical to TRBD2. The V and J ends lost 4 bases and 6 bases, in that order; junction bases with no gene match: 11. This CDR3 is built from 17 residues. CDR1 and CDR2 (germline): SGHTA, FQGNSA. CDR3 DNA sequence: TGTGCCAGCAGCTCAAGCTTTCTAGCGGGAGGACTCAATGAGCAGTTCTTC. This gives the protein CASSSSFLAGGLNEQFF.

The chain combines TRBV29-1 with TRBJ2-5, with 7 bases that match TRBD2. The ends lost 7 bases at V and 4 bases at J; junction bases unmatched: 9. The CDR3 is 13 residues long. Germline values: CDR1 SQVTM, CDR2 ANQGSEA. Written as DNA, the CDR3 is TGCAGCGCTCCATTAACGGGGGGAGAGACCCAGTACTTC. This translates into CSAPLTGGETQYF.

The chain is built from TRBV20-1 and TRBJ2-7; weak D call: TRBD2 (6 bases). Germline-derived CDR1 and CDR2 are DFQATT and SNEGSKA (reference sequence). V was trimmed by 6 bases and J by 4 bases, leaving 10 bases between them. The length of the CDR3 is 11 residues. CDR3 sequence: CSAAGQYEQYF. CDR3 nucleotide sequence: TGCAGTGCCGCGGGGCAGTACGAGCAGTACTTC.

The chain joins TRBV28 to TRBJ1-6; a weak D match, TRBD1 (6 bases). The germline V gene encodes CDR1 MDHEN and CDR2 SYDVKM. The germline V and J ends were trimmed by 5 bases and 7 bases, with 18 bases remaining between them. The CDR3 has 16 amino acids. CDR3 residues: CASSIVQGLENSPLHF. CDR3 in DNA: TGTGCCAGCAGTATAGTCCAGGGGTTGGAAAATTCACCCCTCCACTTT.

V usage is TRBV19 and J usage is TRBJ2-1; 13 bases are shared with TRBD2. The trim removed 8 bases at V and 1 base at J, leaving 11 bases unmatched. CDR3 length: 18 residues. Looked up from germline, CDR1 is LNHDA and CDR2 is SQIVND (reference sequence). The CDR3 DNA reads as TGTGCCAGTTCACCTGGACTAGCGGGAGCTCGATCCTACAATGAGCAGTTCTTC. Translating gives CASSPGLAGARSYNEQFF.

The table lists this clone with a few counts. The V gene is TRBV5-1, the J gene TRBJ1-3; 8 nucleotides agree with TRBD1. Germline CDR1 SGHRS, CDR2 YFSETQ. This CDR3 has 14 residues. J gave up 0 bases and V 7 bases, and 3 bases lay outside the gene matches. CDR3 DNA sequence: TGCGCCAGCGGGACAGGAGCCTCTGGAAACACCATATATTTT. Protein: CASGTGASGNTIYF. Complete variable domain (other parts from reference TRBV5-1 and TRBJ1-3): KAGVTQTPRYLIKTRGQQVTLSCSPISGHRSVSWYQQTPGQGLQFLFEYFSETQRNKGNFPGRFSGRQFSNSRSEMNVSTLELGDSALYLCASGTGASGNTIYFGEGSWLTVV.

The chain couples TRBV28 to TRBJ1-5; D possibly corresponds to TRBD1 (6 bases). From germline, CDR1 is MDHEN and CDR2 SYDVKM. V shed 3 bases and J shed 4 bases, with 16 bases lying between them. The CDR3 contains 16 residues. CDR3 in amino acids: CASSFVGDMGNQPQHF. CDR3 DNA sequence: TGTGCCAGCAGTTTCGTCGGGGACATGGGGAATCAGCCCCAGCATTTT.

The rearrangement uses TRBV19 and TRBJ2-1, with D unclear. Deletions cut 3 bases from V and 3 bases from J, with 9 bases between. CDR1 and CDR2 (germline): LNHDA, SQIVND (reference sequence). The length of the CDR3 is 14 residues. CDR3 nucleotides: TGTGCCAGTAGTATTCGACAATTCTACAATGAGCAGTTCTTC. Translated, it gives CASSIRQFYNEQFF.

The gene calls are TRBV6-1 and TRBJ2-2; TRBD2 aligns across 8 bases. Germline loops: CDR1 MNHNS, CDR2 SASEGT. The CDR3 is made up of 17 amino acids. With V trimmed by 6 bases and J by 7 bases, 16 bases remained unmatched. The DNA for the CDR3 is TGTGCCAGCAGAGAAAGAAAGGGACTAGTTAAGAGCGGGGAGCTGTTTTTT. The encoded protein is CASRERKGLVKSGELFF.